This TCR beta chain comes out of a study of T cell responses to AZD1222 COVID-19 vaccine. Findings and limits, study-wide: Regions 160-218 and 743-854 dominated among vaccine-associated CD4 TCRs spanning spike.

The method was immunoSEQ multiplex PCR; TCRdb's version includes in-frame clones alone and lacks a portion of them. The sample includes under 150,000 clones, more than 85% of them seen just once. Note on this clone: Its antigen is unidentified.

Germline V lookup: CDR1 GTSNPN, CDR2 SVGIG (reference sequence). The V end was cut by 4 bases, the J end by 6 bases, with 9 bases between. The CDR3 runs 12 residues. The starting material was peripheral blood, obtained 28 days after the second AZD1222 dose. This TCR derives from an adult who received the AZD1222 COVID-19 vaccine. The chain links TRBV30 to TRBJ1-4, with a tentative D call TRBD1 (5 bases). CDR3 sequence reads: CAWTGLDEKLFF. In DNA, the CDR3 is TGTGCCTGGACAGGGTTGGATGAAAAACTGTTTTTT.